Below, one T cell receptor (beta chain) is given with its context. Its antigen is unknown. This CDR3 has 18 amino acids. Germline V gene data show CDR1 as SGHNT and CDR2 as YENEEA. Unmatched junction bases numbered 6, after V lost 5 bases and J lost 0 bases. These data come from a study of cytomegalovirus exposure and HLA in healthy donors. Study-wide background: An earlier analysis found some 100 million unique TCR beta sequences from around 180 million T cells. Early on, a data release was issued that held approximately 78 million unique TCRs from HLA-typed donors.

General observations from the study: Donor immune exposure was known only as CMV serostatus. Among TCR beta chains of equal frequency, HLA-associated ones were more clonally expanded in a later analysis.

Primers: 60 Vbeta forward and 13 Jbeta reverse. Only in-frame clones appear in the TCRdb table, and some are missing; sequencing was by immunoSEQ multiplex PCR. In the table there are more than 75,000 clones, more than 80% of which are singletons. Sequenced material: PBMCs. The sequence was obtained from a young man in good health and CMV-seronegative. V and J are TRBV11-3 and TRBJ2-3; 15 bases fit TRBD2. CDR3 sequence reads: CASSRGLAGGLSTDTQYF. Here the CDR3 DNA reads TGTGCCAGCAGCCGGGGACTAGCGGGAGGACTAAGCACAGATACGCAGTATTTT.